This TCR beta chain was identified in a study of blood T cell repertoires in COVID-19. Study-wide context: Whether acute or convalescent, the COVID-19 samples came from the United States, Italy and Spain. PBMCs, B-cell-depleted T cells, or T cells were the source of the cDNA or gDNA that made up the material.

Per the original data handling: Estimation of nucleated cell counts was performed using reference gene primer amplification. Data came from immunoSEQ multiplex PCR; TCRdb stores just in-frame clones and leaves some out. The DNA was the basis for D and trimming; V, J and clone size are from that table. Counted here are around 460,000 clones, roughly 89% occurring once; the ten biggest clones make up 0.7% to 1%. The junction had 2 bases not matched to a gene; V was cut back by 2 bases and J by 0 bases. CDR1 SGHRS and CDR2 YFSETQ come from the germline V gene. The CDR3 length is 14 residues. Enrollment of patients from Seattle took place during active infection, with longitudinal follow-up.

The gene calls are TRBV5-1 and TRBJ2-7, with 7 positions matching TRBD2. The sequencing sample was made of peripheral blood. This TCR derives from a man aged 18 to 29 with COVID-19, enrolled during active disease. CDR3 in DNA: TGCGCCAGCAGCTTCCGCGGGAGCTCCTACGAGCAGTACTTC. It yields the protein CASSFRGSSYEQYF.